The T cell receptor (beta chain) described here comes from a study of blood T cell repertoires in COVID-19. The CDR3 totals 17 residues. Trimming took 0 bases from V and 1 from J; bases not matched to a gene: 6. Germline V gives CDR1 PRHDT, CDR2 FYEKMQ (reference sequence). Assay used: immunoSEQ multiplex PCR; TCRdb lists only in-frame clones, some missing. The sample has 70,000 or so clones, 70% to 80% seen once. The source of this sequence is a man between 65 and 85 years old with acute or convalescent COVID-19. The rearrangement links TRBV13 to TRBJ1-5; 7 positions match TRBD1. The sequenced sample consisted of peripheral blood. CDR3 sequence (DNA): TGTGCCAGCAGCTTAGGCGATAAGGGGGCAAGCAATCAGCCCCAGCATTTT. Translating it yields CASSLGDKGASNQPQHF.